What follows is one T cell receptor (beta chain) and its context. The CDR3 sequence is 15 residues long. Germline CDR1 and CDR2: ENHRY and SYGVKD. Losses at the gene ends were 10 bases for V and 4 bases for J; bases not matched to a gene: 14. TCRdb called the RT-PCR reads again in MiXCR, with one record for every CDR3 protein. The sample contains about 520,000 distinct CDR3 sequences, approximately 11% of which appear only once. The sample originates from a study of response to subunit inactivated influenza vaccine. This TCR was sampled from a man aged 45-65 years who received an inactivated influenza vaccine. The rearrangement joins TRBV10-3 to TRBJ2-7; TRBD2 aligns across 9 bases. Sequenced material: PBMCs from blood, taken roughly 46 days after vaccination. The CDR3 here is CATNSRLADDYEQYF. The DNA of the CDR3 is TGTGCCACCAATTCTCGACTAGCGGACGATTACGAGCAGTACTTC.